This note documents a single T cell receptor beta chain sequence. The antigen remains unidentified. V gave up 10 bases and J gave up 1 base, with 13 bases separating them. CDR3 length: 13 amino acids. Germline CDR1 SGHNT, CDR2 YYREEE (reference sequence). Only healthy Caucasians were included as donors. These data originate in a study of identical twins. Study-wide results and limits: Conclusions were drawn cross-sectionally by statistical analysis, without following the same donors. Twins showed weaker excess sharing in their beta out-of-frame sequences. Out-of-frame alpha sequences shared by twins were enriched for low generation probability.

Each CDR3 protein gets one entry after TCRdb re-called the 5' RACE reads with MiXCR. The sample lists around 1.7 million distinct CDR3 sequences, less than 35% occurring once. The clonotype originates from a newborn girl in good health. The rearrangement links TRBV5-4 to TRBJ2-3, with a tentative D call TRBD2 (6 bases). The sequenced sample consisted of cord blood. This CDR3 reads CAAGGDRTDTQYF. In DNA, the CDR3 is TGTGCCGCAGGCGGGGATCGCACAGATACGCAGTATTTT. Full variable domain (outside the CDR3, taken from reference TRBV5-4 and TRBJ2-3): ETGVTQSPTHLIKTRGQQVTLRCSSQSGHNTVSWYQQALGQGPQFIFQYYREEENGRGNFPPRFSGLQFPNYSSELNVNALELDDSALYLCAAGGDRTDTQYFGPGTRLTVL.